These 9 T cell receptor beta chains were all obtained from the same sample, sequenced in a study of blood T cell repertoires in COVID-19. Assay: immunoSEQ multiplex PCR; the TCRdb copy retains only in-frame clones and omits some. The sample has just over 650,000 clones, around 89% seen once; the top ten hold roughly 0.25%. Material for sequencing was peripheral blood. The source of these receptors is a woman aged 18-35 years with acute or convalescent COVID-19.

This clone was counted a single time. This chain links TRBV9 with TRBJ1-1, with 8 bases matching TRBD1. CDR1 and CDR2 from the germline V gene are SGDLS and YYNGEE. J was trimmed by 1 base and V by 3 bases; bases with no gene match: 2. The CDR3 is 14 residues long. In nucleotides, the CDR3 is TGTGCCAGCAGCGCGGACAGGGCGAACACTGAAGCTTTCTTT. Amino acids: CASSADRANTEAFF. Together with reference TRBV9 and TRBJ1-1, the CDR3 gives the full variable domain: DSGVTQTPKHLITATGQRVTLRCSPRSGDLSVYWYQQSLDQGLQFLIQYYNGEERAKGNILERFSAQQFPDLHSELNLSSLELGDSALYFCASSADRANTEAFFGQGTRLTVV.

The chain uses TRBV3-1 (or the pseudogene TRBV3-2) and TRBJ2-7; D is uncertain. Germline V gives CDR1 LGHDT, CDR2 YNNKEL (reference sequence). V was pared by 2 bases and J by 6 bases, with 14 bases between. The CDR3 contains 14 residues. The CDR3: CASSQTLRTLEQYF. The CDR3 nucleotides read TGTGCCAGCAGCCAAACCCTAAGAACTCTCGAGCAGTACTTC.

The CDR3, as DNA: TGTGCCAGCAGCTTAGTTGAAGAGATCTATGGCTACACCTTC. Its translation is CASSLVEEIYGYTF. This chain links TRBV7-9 with TRBJ1-2, with D unclear. V gave up 1 base and J gave up 4 bases, with 10 bases separating them. Germline V gene sequence: CDR1 SEHNR, CDR2 FQNEAQ (reference sequence). This CDR3 region has 14 residues.

This clone was counted a few times. The V call is TRBV11-2, the J call TRBJ1-6; possible D gene TRBD1, 5 bases. This CDR3 contains 15 residues. Looked up from germline, CDR1 is SGHAT and CDR2 is FQNNGV. With 2 bases removed from V and 7 bases from J, the gap between germline ends came to 12 bases. The CDR3: CASSLPGQINSPLHF. CDR3 sequence (DNA): TGTGCCAGCAGCTTACCCGGACAAATAAATTCACCCCTCCACTTT. The variable domain in full, completed from reference TRBV11-2 and TRBJ1-6, reads EAGVAQSPRYKIIEKRQSVAFWCNPISGHATLYWYQQILGQGPKLLIQFQNNGVVDDSQLPKDRFSAERLKGVDSTLKIQPAKLEDSAVYLCASSLPGQINSPLHFGNGTRLTVT.

The gene calls are TRBV6-5 and TRBJ2-7, with TRBD2 as a possible D gene (6 bases). This CDR3 is 15 amino acids long. The germline V gene encodes CDR1 MNHEY and CDR2 SVGAGI. V was trimmed by 2 bases and J by 0 bases, leaving 11 bases between them. CDR3 residues: CASSYARGNSYEQYF. CDR3 sequence (DNA): TGTGCCAGCAGTTACGCCCGGGGGAACTCCTACGAGCAGTACTTC.

The rearrangement uses TRBV28 and TRBJ1-2; D is possibly TRBD1 (6 bases). The germline V gene has CDR1 MDHEN and CDR2 SYDVKM. V was shortened by 3 bases and J by 6 bases, with 20 bases between the two germline ends. CDR3 length equals 16 residues. The CDR3 coding sequence is TGTGCCAGCAGTTTTAGGGCGCGGGGGGGCGCGGATGGCTACACCTTC. Its protein product is CASSFRARGGADGYTF.

The chain links TRBV7-2 to TRBJ1-6, with a tentative D call TRBD1 (5 bases). The CDR3 runs to 17 residues. Looked up from germline, CDR1 is SGHTA and CDR2 is FQGNSA. V was clipped by 2 bases and J by 8 bases, with 19 bases between them. This CDR3 reads CASSLTSLRGGYSPLHF. The CDR3 coding sequence is TGTGCCAGCAGCTTAACTTCTCTAAGGGGAGGGTATTCACCCCTCCACTTT. The entire variable domain, with the rest obtained from reference TRBV7-2 and TRBJ1-6, is as follows: GAGVSQSPSNKVTEKGKDVELRCDPISGHTALYWYRQSLGQGLEFLIYFQGNSAPDKSGLPSDRFSAERTGGSVSTLTIQRTQQEDSAVYLCASSLTSLRGGYSPLHFGNGTRLTVT.

This sequence joins TRBV5-8 and TRBJ1-4; D may be TRBD1 (5 bases). V lost 2 bases and J lost 4, with 15 bases in between. The CDR3 extends over 16 amino acids. The V gene's germline CDR1 is SGHTS and CDR2 YDEGEE. DNA of the CDR3: TGTGCCAGCAGCTTTCGCGGGACGACGTTTAATGAAAAACTGTTTTTT. Its protein is CASSFRGTTFNEKLFF.

V is TRBV6-4 and J is TRBJ2-3; the D gene is possibly TRBD2 (7 bases). Germline CDR1 and CDR2: MRHNA and SNTAGT. V shed 4 bases and J shed 2 bases, with 13 bases lying between them. The CDR3 has 15 amino acids. CDR3 sequence: CASSVRAGATDTQYF. The CDR3 nucleotides are TGTGCCAGCAGTGTGAGGGCGGGGGCCACAGATACGCAGTATTTT.